Listed here are 7 T cell receptor beta chains from one sample, sequenced in a study of cytotoxic CD8 clonotypes in ibrutinib-treated CLL. The data were produced by immunoSEQ multiplex PCR, yet TCRdb's version contains in-frame clones alone and is incomplete. The sample has approximately 140,000 clones, roughly 80% seen once. Sequencing was performed on PBMCs, taken after 12 months of ibrutinib treatment. These TCRs come from a human donor with chronic lymphocytic leukemia.

The rearrangement links TRBV2 to TRBJ1-1, with D maybe TRBD1 (6 bases). Trimming cost V 5 bases and J 2 bases, with 15 bases left between them. The CDR3 runs to 15 residues. The germline CDR1 and CDR2 sequences are SNHLY and FYNNEI. The CDR3 loop is CASSPLPGANTEAFF. As DNA, the CDR3 is TGTGCCAGCAGTCCACTGCCAGGGGCTAACACTGAAGCTTTCTTT. Full variable domain (remainder filled in from reference TRBV2 and TRBJ1-1): EPEVTQTPSHQVTQMGQEVILRCVPISNHLYFYWYRQILGQKVEFLVSFYNNEISEKSEIFDDQFSVERPDGSNFTLKIRSTKLEDSAMYFCASSPLPGANTEAFFGQGTRLTVV.

There are a few counts of this clone. The CDR3 here is CASSEDRGHSDTEAFF. The CDR3 DNA reads as TGTGCCAGCAGCGAGGACAGGGGGCATAGTGACACTGAAGCTTTCTTT. The chain recombines TRBV21-1 with TRBJ1-1; the table's D call, TRBD1, was not checked against the DNA. TRBV21-1 is assigned pseudogene status. The CDR3 consists of 16 residues.

This clone has a handful of counts. This chain connects TRBV28 to TRBJ1-5, with D tentatively TRBD1 (5 bases). Trimming took off 2 bases at V and 7 bases at J, with 9 bases between the two ends. Per the germline V gene, CDR1 is MDHEN and CDR2 is SYDVKM. The CDR3 extends over 13 amino acids. The CDR3 bases are TGTGCCAGCAGTTTAGAGGGACGCCAGCCCCAGCATTTT. Encoded protein: CASSLEGRQPQHF.

V is TRBV18 and J is TRBJ1-2; 9 bases line up with TRBD1. After removal of 8 bases from V and 4 bases from J, the junction contained 5 bases not matched to a gene. The V gene's germline CDR1 is KGHSH and CDR2 LQKENI. The CDR3 is 13 residues long. CDR3 residues: CASSGQGLYGYTF. CDR3 sequence (DNA): TGTGCCAGCAGTGGACAGGGGCTCTATGGCTACACCTTC.

The rearrangement joins TRBV2 to TRBJ2-7; D is possibly TRBD1 (6 bases). V lost 9 bases to trimming and J lost 2 bases, with 20 bases between them. Germline V gene sequence: CDR1 SNHLY, CDR2 FYNNEI. The CDR3 extends over 15 amino acids. The CDR3 loop is CARRGRLDRPYEQYF. The CDR3 DNA sequence: TGTGCCAGAAGGGGTCGGTTAGACAGGCCCTACGAGCAGTACTTC.

This clone was picked up a small number of times. This chain links TRBV5-1 with TRBJ1-2; D unclear. V lost 4 bases and J 3 bases, leaving 10 bases between the germline ends. The V gene's germline CDR1 is SGHRS and CDR2 YFSETQ. The length of the CDR3 is 13 residues. CDR3 protein: CASSPDGDYGYTF. In DNA, the CDR3 is TGCGCCAGCAGCCCCGACGGAGACTATGGCTACACCTTC.

The J gene is TRBJ2-7, the V gene TRBV28; TRBD1 or TRBD2 may be the D gene (5 bases each). Germline values: CDR1 MDHEN, CDR2 SYDVKM. CDR3 length: 12 residues. Trimming stripped 5 bases from V and 4 bases from J, with 9 bases between. Written as DNA, the CDR3 is TGTGCCAGCAGTGGGGGAGTGTACGAGCAGTACTTC. Protein sequence: CASSGGVYEQYF.